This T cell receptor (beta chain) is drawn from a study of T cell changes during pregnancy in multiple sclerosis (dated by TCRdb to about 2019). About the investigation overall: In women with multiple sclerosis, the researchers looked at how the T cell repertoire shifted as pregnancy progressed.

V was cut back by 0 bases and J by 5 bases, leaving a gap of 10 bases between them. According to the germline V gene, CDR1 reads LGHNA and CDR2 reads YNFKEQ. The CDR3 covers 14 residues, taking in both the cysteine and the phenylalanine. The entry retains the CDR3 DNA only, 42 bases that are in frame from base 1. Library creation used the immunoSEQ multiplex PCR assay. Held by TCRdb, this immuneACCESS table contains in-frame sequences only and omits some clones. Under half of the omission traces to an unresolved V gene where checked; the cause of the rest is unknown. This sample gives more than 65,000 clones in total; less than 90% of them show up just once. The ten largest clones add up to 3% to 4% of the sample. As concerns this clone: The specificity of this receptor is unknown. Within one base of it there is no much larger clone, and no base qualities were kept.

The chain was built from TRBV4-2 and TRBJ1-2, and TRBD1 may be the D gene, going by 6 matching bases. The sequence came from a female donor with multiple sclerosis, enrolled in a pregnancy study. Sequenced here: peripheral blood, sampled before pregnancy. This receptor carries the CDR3 CASSQDQGSYGYTF. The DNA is TGTGCCAGCAGCCAAGACCAGGGGTCTTATGGCTACACCTTC.